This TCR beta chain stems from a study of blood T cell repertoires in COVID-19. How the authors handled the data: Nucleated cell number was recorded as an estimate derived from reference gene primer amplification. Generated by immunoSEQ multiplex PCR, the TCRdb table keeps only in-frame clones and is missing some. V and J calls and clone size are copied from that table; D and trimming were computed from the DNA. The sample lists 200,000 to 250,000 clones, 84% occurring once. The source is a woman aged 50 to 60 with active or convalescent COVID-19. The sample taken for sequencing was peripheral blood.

The CDR3 DNA follows: TGCGCCAGCAGTGGGGGGATCAATCAGCCCCAGCATTTT. It yields the protein CASSGGINQPQHF. J is TRBJ1-5 and V is TRBV5-1, with D possibly TRBD1 on 5 matching bases. Between the trimmed V and J ends, which lost 5 bases and 3 bases, there was a span of 9 bases. The CDR3 loop spans 13 amino acids. Germline V gene lookup returns CDR1 SGHRS and CDR2 YFSETQ.